These 4 T cell receptor beta chains share one sample of origin, sequenced in a study of CD4+ T cells in melanoma. Sequencing used immunoSEQ multiplex PCR; TCRdb keeps in-frame clones, though not all of them. The sample carries a few thousand clones, less than 75% recorded once. Sequenced: cells from a culture (not recorded whether cultured in vitro). These receptors all stem from a human donor with melanoma.

The genes are TRBV10-3 and TRBJ2-5; D possibly uses TRBD1 or TRBD2 (5 bases each). Trimming cost V 6 bases and J 0 bases, with 8 bases left between them. CDR1 and CDR2 (germline): ENHRY, SYGVKD. The length of the CDR3 is 13 residues. The CDR3: CAISREYQETQYF. The CDR3 nucleotides read TGTGCCATCAGCAGGGAGTACCAAGAGACCCAGTACTTC.

This chain's CDR3 is CASLGSRGVLFF. CDR3 bases: TGTGCCAGCCTAGGATCCCGGGGGGTACTGTTTTTT. The rearrangement joins TRBV6-5 to TRBJ1-4; D might be TRBD1 (5 bases). The CDR3 contains 12 residues. Germline V gene sequence: CDR1 MNHEY, CDR2 SVGAGI. The ends were cut back, 8 bases at V and 13 bases at J, with 17 bases in the middle.

V is TRBV5-1 and J is TRBJ1-2, with no clear D. The V end lost 2 bases, the J end lost 6 bases, and 11 bases lay between the germline ends. CDR1 and CDR2 from the germline V gene are SGHRS and YFSETQ. There are 13 residues in the CDR3. The chain's CDR3 is CASSFRSWDGYTF. CDR3 coding DNA: TGCGCCAGCAGCTTCCGTTCTTGGGATGGCTACACCTTC.

The chain employs TRBV6-5 and TRBJ2-7; 9 nucleotides agree with TRBD1. Trimming removed 5 bases from V and 3 bases from J; junction bases left unmatched: 8. The CDR3 consists of 15 residues. Germline lookup yields CDR1 MNHEY and CDR2 SVGAGI. Written as DNA, the CDR3 is TGTGCCAGCAGTAGACCGGGACAGGGCTTCTACGAGCAGTACTTC. Encoded protein: CASSRPGQGFYEQYF.